This TCR beta chain was obtained from a study of T cell changes during pregnancy in multiple sclerosis. Sequenced by immunoSEQ multiplex PCR; TCRdb stores in-frame clones only, minus some. The table shows tens of thousands of clones, with approximately 92% occurring only once. The CDR3 runs to 14 residues. The trim removed 0 bases at V and 7 bases at J, leaving 5 bases unmatched. Germline V gene sequence: CDR1 LNHNV, CDR2 YYDKDF (reference sequence). The rearrangement links TRBV15 to TRBJ1-2; 7 nucleotides align to TRBD1. The clonotype originates from a female donor with multiple sclerosis, enrolled in a pregnancy study. The specimen was CD4+ T cells from peripheral blood mononuclear cells, collected in the third trimester of pregnancy. The CDR3 sequence: CATSRERGQGGYTF. The CDR3 DNA sequence: TGTGCCACCAGCAGAGAGAGGGGGCAGGGTGGCTACACCTTC.